The 10 T cell receptor beta chains in this list originate from one sample, sequenced in a study of T-cell memory formation after mild COVID-19. TCRdb called the 5' RACE reads again in MiXCR, with one record for every CDR3 protein. The data hold some 410,000 distinct CDR3 sequences, with 23% observed a single time. Sequencing was carried out using PBMCs or a T cell subset sorted from them (not recorded which). All receptors come from an adult woman who had mild COVID-19 (a few samples of this study predate the infection). Cell type and time point are not known.

In its sample, this clonotype was seen a few times. The chain recombines TRBV24-1 with TRBJ1-1; a possible D gene is TRBD1 (6 bases). Germline V gives CDR1 KGHDR, CDR2 SFDVKD. The CDR3 runs 16 residues. V lost 2 bases to trimming and J lost 3 bases, with 15 bases between them. The DNA for the CDR3 is TGTGCCACCAGTGATTCCAAACAGGGCAAGTACACTGAAGCTTTCTTT. Its protein product is CATSDSKQGKYTEAFF.

In this sample, this clonotype turned up a few times. V and J are TRBV7-3 and TRBJ2-1, with D perhaps matching TRBD1 or TRBD2 (5 bases each). The CDR3 consists of 15 residues. Germline CDR1 and CDR2: SGHTA and FQGTGA. Trimming left V 4 bases short and J 5 bases short, with 15 bases between. CDR3 in DNA: TGTGCCAGCAGCTCCTCGGGGTTGGGGGACAATGAGCAGTTCTTC. Translated: CASSSSGLGDNEQFF. The full variable domain, in which reference TRBV7-3 and TRBJ2-1 provide the parts outside the CDR3, is GAGVSQTPSNKVTEKGKYVELRCDPISGHTALYWYRQSLGQGPEFLIYFQGTGAADDSGLPNDRFFAVRPEGSVSTLKIQRTERGDSAVYLCASSSSGLGDNEQFFGPGTRLTVL.

This chain connects TRBV4-1 to TRBJ2-5; 7 bases agree with TRBD1. Germline V gives CDR1 MGHRA, CDR2 YSYEKL. V shed 5 bases and J 5 bases; nucleotides not matched to a gene: 5. The length of the CDR3 is 13 residues. The CDR3 reads CASSMTGMETQYF. DNA for the CDR3: TGCGCCAGCAGCATGACAGGGATGGAGACCCAGTACTTC.

The V call is TRBV6-6, the J call TRBJ2-1, with D perhaps TRBD2 (6 bases). Per germline, CDR1 MNHNY and CDR2 SVGAGI (reference sequence). The CDR3 loop spans 14 amino acids. The V gene lost 0 bases and the J gene lost 6 bases, with 9 bases spanning the gap. The CDR3 DNA sequence: TGTGCCAGCAGTTACTCGGGGGGAATCAATGAGCAGTTCTTC. It translates to CASSYSGGINEQFF.

This clonotype was observed a few times. The chain employs TRBV6-5 and TRBJ2-3, with 7 nucleotides matching TRBD2. The CDR3 is made up of 17 amino acids. V lost 4 bases and J lost 2; bases outside the gene matches: 12. CDR1 and CDR2 from the germline V gene are MNHEY and SVGAGI. CDR3 amino acids: CASSSYSWGGNTDTQYF. DNA for the CDR3: TGTGCCAGCAGTTCCTACTCATGGGGGGGGAACACAGATACGCAGTATTTT.

The chain recombines TRBV20-1 with TRBJ2-3; TRBD2 aligns across 12 bases. There are 16 residues in the CDR3. The ends lost 3 bases at V and 2 bases at J; junction bases unmatched: 6. Germline V gene sequence: CDR1 DFQATT, CDR2 SNEGSKA (reference sequence). The CDR3 nucleotides are TGCAGTGCTAGCTCCGGGACTAGCGGGCCCACAGATACGCAGTATTTT. Amino acid sequence: CSASSGTSGPTDTQYF.

This chain joins TRBV5-5 and TRBJ2-3; TRBD1 or TRBD2 may be the D gene (5 bases each). V lost 3 bases and J lost 3, with 17 bases in between. The CDR3 has 16 residues. Germline V gives CDR1 SGHKS, CDR2 YYEKEE (reference sequence). CDR3 in DNA: TGTGCCAGCAGCTATGAGACGGTTTGGGGGACAGATACGCAGTATTTT. Translated, it gives CASSYETVWGTDTQYF.

This clonotype was counted between two and nine times. The chain has TRBV6-6 and TRBJ2-2; 7 bases line up with TRBD2. The CDR3 is 13 residues long. Germline CDR1 and CDR2: MNHNY and SVGAGI (reference sequence). J was trimmed by 4 bases and V by 11 bases; bases with no gene match: 7. The CDR3 is CALSTGGTGELFF. CDR3 in DNA: TGTGCCCTATCGACGGGGGGCACCGGGGAGCTGTTTTTT.

The chain links TRBV24-1 to TRBJ2-7, with D maybe TRBD2 (5 bases). The V and J ends lost 3 bases and 10 bases respectively, with 12 bases between them. CDR1 is KGHDR, CDR2 SFDVKD, per germline. This CDR3 spans 12 amino acids. CDR3: CATSDTRGAQYF. As DNA, the CDR3 is TGTGCCACCAGTGATACCCGGGGAGCCCAGTACTTC.

The rearrangement joins TRBV7-9 to TRBJ1-5; D call uncertain. V lost 3 bases and J 0 bases, leaving 12 bases between the germline ends. The germline CDR1 and CDR2 sequences are SEHNR and FQNEAQ (reference sequence). The CDR3 has 16 amino acids. The CDR3 DNA reads as TGTGCCAGCAGCTTCGAGGGTCGGGTTAGCAATCAGCCCCAGCATTTT. Translation: CASSFEGRVSNQPQHF.